These T cell receptor beta chains were read from a single sample in a study of blood T cells in healthy people across ages. TCRdb re-called the 5' RACE reads with MiXCR, one entry per CDR3 protein. The sample includes about 970,000 distinct CDR3 sequences, roughly half seen only once; the top ten take 20% to 25%. What was sequenced was blood. Receptor source: a woman aged 55-75 years in good health. The CDR3 runs from the conserved cysteine through the conserved F or W.

cdr3_length: 19
v_call: TRBV15
j_call: TRBJ2-6
cdr3_aa: CATSRDRGTGIFGANVLTF

cdr3_length: 16
v_call: TRBV11-2
j_call: TRBJ2-3
cdr3_aa: CASSLLTGVSGDTQYF

cdr3_length: 13
v_call: TRBV7-2
j_call: TRBJ1-2
cdr3_aa: CASSVGGANGYTF

cdr3_length: 16
v_call: TRBV4-1
j_call: TRBJ1-1
cdr3_aa: CASSQTLTGTNTEAFF

cdr3_length: 13
v_call: TRBV4-1
j_call: TRBJ2-3
cdr3_aa: CASRASSTDTQYF

cdr3_length: 15
v_call: TRBV20-1
j_call: TRBJ2-7
cdr3_aa: CSARVLGEGWDEQYF

cdr3_length: 18
v_call: TRBV4-2
j_call: TRBJ2-3
cdr3_aa: CASSQEPGLAEHTDTQYF

cdr3_length: 12
v_call: TRBV28
j_call: TRBJ2-1
cdr3_aa: CASSLSLSEQFF

cdr3_length: 15
v_call: TRBV7-2
j_call: TRBJ1-1
cdr3_aa: CASSFRGRGSTEAFF

cdr3_length: 15
v_call: TRBV7-2
j_call: TRBJ1-6
cdr3_aa: CASSARQGYNSPLHF

cdr3_length: 14
v_call: TRBV6-6
j_call: TRBJ2-1
cdr3_aa: CASSPRRVVNEQFF

cdr3_length: 15
v_call: TRBV28
j_call: TRBJ2-7
cdr3_aa: CASSTPTGLSYEQYF

cdr3_length: 13
v_call: TRBV20-1
j_call: TRBJ2-5
cdr3_aa: CSAAYLLLETQYF

cdr3_length: 15
v_call: TRBV20-1
j_call: TRBJ2-5
cdr3_aa: CSAPSLAAREETQYF

cdr3_length: 14
v_call: TRBV7-8
j_call: TRBJ2-5
cdr3_aa: CASSLGPAWETQYF

cdr3_length: 15
v_call: TRBV7-6
j_call: TRBJ2-3
cdr3_aa: CASSSTILPTDTQYF

cdr3_length: 13
v_call: TRBV3-1
j_call: TRBJ1-5
cdr3_aa: CASSQRRNQPQHF

cdr3_length: 15
v_call: TRBV28
j_call: TRBJ2-1
cdr3_aa: CASENWGTVDNEQFF

cdr3_length: 17
v_call: TRBV4-1
j_call: TRBJ2-5
cdr3_aa: CASSQHTPVAVQETQYF

cdr3_length: 17
v_call: TRBV5-6
j_call: TRBJ2-5
cdr3_aa: CASSFAYLRGQEETQYF

cdr3_length: 17
v_call: TRBV5-1
j_call: TRBJ2-6
cdr3_aa: CASSLSGNAAGANVLTF

cdr3_length: 18
v_call: TRBV27
j_call: TRBJ2-5
cdr3_aa: CASSRTGPENAYQETQYF

cdr3_length: 14
v_call: TRBV29-1
j_call: TRBJ2-5
cdr3_aa: CSAVTTEGQETQYF

cdr3_length: 13
v_call: TRBV2
j_call: TRBJ2-4
cdr3_aa: CASSVGLDNIQYF